The 18 T cell receptor beta chains below come from one sample, sequenced in a study of blood T cell repertoires in COVID-19 (TCRdb year 2020). Receptors were amplified or captured by the immunoSEQ multiplex PCR assay. TCRdb carries this immuneACCESS record with in-frame sequences only. Its versions omit some clonotypes, under half of them owing to an unresolved V gene in the studies checked, with the rest unexplained. Across this sample there are 100,000 to 150,000 clones, with approximately 81% seen only once. The ten top clones hold 3.5% to 4% of the sample. The sequenced material came from peripheral blood. These receptors all stem from a woman aged 50 to 65 with acute or convalescent COVID-19.

V is TRBV5-1 and J is TRBJ2-1, with TRBD2 matching 7 bases. The CDR3 contains 17 residues. Germline values: CDR1 SGHRS, CDR2 YFSETQ. The J segment lost 3 bases and the V segment lost 4 bases, leaving 13 bases of the junction unmatched. CDR3 in amino acids: CASSMTTPGLNYNEQFF. CDR3 nucleotides: TGCGCCAGCAGCATGACGACCCCGGGACTAAACTACAATGAGCAGTTCTTC.

This chain connects TRBV3-1 (or the pseudogene TRBV3-2) to TRBJ2-3; 14 bases align to TRBD2. Trimming at V came to 2 bases and at J to 1 base, leaving 2 bases not matched to a gene. This CDR3 is built from 17 residues. Germline-derived CDR1 and CDR2 are LGHDT and YNNKEL (reference sequence). CDR3 sequence reads: CASSQSTSGGGTDTQYF. The CDR3 nucleotides read TGTGCCAGCAGCCAATCGACTAGCGGGGGGGGCACAGATACGCAGTATTTT.

V gene TRBV3-1 (or the pseudogene TRBV3-2) combines with J gene TRBJ2-6; 10 positions match TRBD2. The trim removed 3 bases at V and 0 bases at J, leaving 11 bases unmatched. Germline loops: CDR1 LGHDT, CDR2 YNNKEL (reference sequence). CDR3 length equals 20 residues. The CDR3 region has the DNA TGTGCCAGCAGCCACTTATTCCCACTAGCGGGGCTCTCTGGGGCCAACGTCCTGACTTTC. Residues: CASSHLFPLAGLSGANVLTF.

The J gene is TRBJ2-1, the V gene TRBV9; D may be TRBD1 (6 bases). From germline, CDR1 is SGDLS and CDR2 YYNGEE. Between the trimmed V and J ends, which lost 2 bases and 5 bases, there was a span of 17 bases. The CDR3 has 16 residues. CDR3 protein: CASSVGRQAADNEQFF. The CDR3 DNA reads as TGTGCCAGCAGCGTGGGACGACAGGCCGCTGACAATGAGCAGTTCTTC.

The chain uses TRBV27 and TRBJ1-2; 7 bases line up with TRBD1. The CDR3 loop spans 14 amino acids. J gave up 4 bases and V 6 bases, and 8 bases lay outside the gene matches. Germline V lookup: CDR1 MNHEY, CDR2 SMNVEV (reference sequence). CDR3 DNA: TGTGCCAGCAGACCAGTGGCAGGGGGCTATGGCTACACCTTC. It is translated as CASRPVAGGYGYTF.

CDR3 in amino acids: CTSTKTGDEQFF. CDR3 bases: TGCACCAGCACCAAGACAGGGGATGAGCAGTTCTTC. The J gene is TRBJ2-1, the V gene TRBV1; the tabulated D call, TRBD1, remains unverified against the DNA. TRBV1 counts as a pseudogene. The CDR3 length is 12 residues.

The sample holds one count of this clone. The rearrangement uses TRBV7-2 and TRBJ1-5; maybe TRBD1 (6 bases). The V end was cut by 6 bases, the J end by 3 bases, with 9 bases between. The CDR3 has 13 residues. Per the germline V gene, CDR1 is SGHTA and CDR2 is FQGNSA. The CDR3 reads CASRQGANQPQHF. The CDR3 nucleotides are TGTGCCAGCAGACAGGGCGCCAATCAGCCCCAGCATTTT.

This clone has only one observation. The chain is built from TRBV10-2 and TRBJ1-1; TRBD1 might be the D (5 bases). The CDR3 is 14 amino acids. V was clipped by 10 bases and J by 6 bases, with 21 bases between them. Per germline, CDR1 WSHSY and CDR2 SAAADI. CDR3 protein: CATALGHKSPEAFF. The DNA of the CDR3 is TGCGCCACCGCGCTGGGGCATAAGTCCCCTGAAGCTTTCTTT.

The J gene is TRBJ2-3, the V gene TRBV4-1, with 10 bases that match TRBD2. After removal of 4 bases from V and 5 bases from J, the junction contained 15 bases not matched to a gene. CDR3 length equals 18 residues. The germline gives CDR1 MGHRA, CDR2 YSYEKL. As DNA, the CDR3 is TGCGCCAGCAGCCTACAAGCCCCCCTAGCGGGGGAGGTAGATACGCAGTATTTT. Its translation: CASSLQAPLAGEVDTQYF.

This chain joins TRBV27 and TRBJ2-6; no clear D gene. Trimming took off 3 bases at V and 4 bases at J, with 10 bases between the two ends. The CDR3 contains 15 residues. CDR1 is MNHEY and CDR2 is SMNVEV in the germline V gene (reference sequence). CDR3 loop: CASSLSRSGANVLTF. CDR3 DNA sequence: TGTGCCAGCAGTTTGTCCAGGTCCGGGGCCAACGTCCTGACTTTC.

This chain links TRBV2 with TRBJ2-7; 7 positions agree with TRBD1. The CDR3 covers 12 residues. The ends lost 8 bases at V and 6 bases at J; junction bases unmatched: 7. Germline loops: CDR1 SNHLY, CDR2 FYNNEI. As DNA, the CDR3 is TGTGCCAGCGGCATACAGGGGTTCGAGCAGTACTTC. Its translation: CASGIQGFEQYF.

The rearrangement uses TRBV7-9 and TRBJ1-1; 7 nucleotides line up with TRBD1. This CDR3 contains 14 residues. Germline lookup yields CDR1 SEHNR and CDR2 FQNEAQ (reference sequence). V gave up 5 bases and J gave up 4 bases; unmatched junction bases: 7. The CDR3 region has the DNA TGTGCCAGCAGCCCCCGGGACAGAGGCACTGAAGCTTTCTTT. Translation gives CASSPRDRGTEAFF.

The chain links TRBV29-1 to TRBJ2-1; D is possibly TRBD1 (6 bases). Germline V lookup: CDR1 SQVTM, CDR2 ANQGSEA. CDR3 length: 12 amino acids. Trimming stripped 4 bases from V and 10 bases from J, with 14 bases between. This CDR3 is CSVGRGKLEQFF. The CDR3 nucleotides read TGCAGCGTTGGCAGGGGAAAGCTGGAGCAGTTCTTC.

This clone was counted a few times. V usage is TRBV2 and J usage is TRBJ2-5; D call uncertain. There are 13 residues in the CDR3. CDR1 is SNHLY and CDR2 is FYNNEI in the germline V gene. The germline V and J ends were trimmed by 7 bases and 13 bases, with 22 bases remaining between them. The CDR3 is CASTLVGARELYF. The DNA for the CDR3 is TGTGCCAGCACCTTAGTTGGAGCAAGAGAGTTGTACTTC.

V and J are TRBV9 and TRBJ1-2; D perhaps matches TRBD1 (6 bases). Germline CDR1 and CDR2: SGDLS and YYNGEE. The CDR3 extends over 14 amino acids. V was shortened by 4 bases and J by 3 bases, with 13 bases between the two germline ends. As DNA, the CDR3 is TGTGCCAGCAGCTTCCAGGGGCTCGACTATGGCTACACCTTC. Amino acids: CASSFQGLDYGYTF. Full variable domain (missing parts from reference TRBV9 and TRBJ1-2): DSGVTQTPKHLITATGQRVTLRCSPRSGDLSVYWYQQSLDQGLQFLIQYYNGEERAKGNILERFSAQQFPDLHSELNLSSLELGDSALYFCASSFQGLDYGYTFGSGTRLTVV.

This chain connects TRBV2 to TRBJ1-1, with 7 bases identical to TRBD1. After removal of 3 bases from V and 1 base from J, the junction contained 5 bases not matched to a gene. Per germline, CDR1 SNHLY and CDR2 FYNNEI. The CDR3 contains 15 residues. CDR3 protein: CASSDPRTGNTEAFF. The DNA of the CDR3 is TGTGCCAGCAGTGACCCCCGGACAGGGAACACTGAAGCTTTCTTT. Looking up the rest from reference TRBV2 and TRBJ1-1 gives the full variable domain: EPEVTQTPSHQVTQMGQEVILRCVPISNHLYFYWYRQILGQKVEFLVSFYNNEISEKSEIFDDQFSVERPDGSNFTLKIRSTKLEDSAMYFCASSDPRTGNTEAFFGQGTRLTVV.

The chain joins TRBV2 to TRBJ1-1; D might be TRBD1 (6 bases). Between the trimmed V and J ends, which lost 6 bases and 5 bases, there was a span of 16 bases. Germline V gene data show CDR1 as SNHLY and CDR2 as FYNNEI. This CDR3 contains 14 residues. The CDR3 sequence is CASRREGGRTEAFF. For the CDR3, the DNA is TGTGCCAGCAGAAGGGAGGGGGGGAGAACTGAAGCTTTCTTT.

The chain has TRBV27 and TRBJ1-6, with D tentatively TRBD1 (5 bases). This CDR3 is built from 16 residues. Germline V gene data show CDR1 as MNHEY and CDR2 as SMNVEV (reference sequence). The V gene lost 7 bases and the J gene lost 0 bases, with 13 bases spanning the gap. The CDR3 sequence: CASKNRISSYNSPLHF. The CDR3 DNA reads as TGTGCCAGCAAGAACAGGATCAGCTCCTATAATTCACCCCTCCACTTT.